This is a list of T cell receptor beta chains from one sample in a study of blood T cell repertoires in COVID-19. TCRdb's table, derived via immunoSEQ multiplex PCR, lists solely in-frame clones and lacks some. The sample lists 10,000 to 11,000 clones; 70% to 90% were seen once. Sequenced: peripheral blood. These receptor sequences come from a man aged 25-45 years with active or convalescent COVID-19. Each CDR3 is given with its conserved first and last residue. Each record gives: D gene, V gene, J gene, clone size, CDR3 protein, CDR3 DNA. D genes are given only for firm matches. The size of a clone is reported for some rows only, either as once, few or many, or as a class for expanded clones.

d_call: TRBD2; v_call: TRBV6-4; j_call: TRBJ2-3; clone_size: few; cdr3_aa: CASSDSSGGTDTQYF; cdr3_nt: TGTGCCAGCAGTGACTCTAGCGGGGGCACAGATACGCAGTATTTT
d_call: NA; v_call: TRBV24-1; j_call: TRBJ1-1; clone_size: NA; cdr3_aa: CATSEPWRATSEAFF; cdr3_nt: TGTGCCACCAGTGAACCTTGGAGGGCAACCTCTGAAGCTTTCTTT
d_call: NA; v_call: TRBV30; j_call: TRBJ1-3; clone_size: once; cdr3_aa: CAWKDSSSGNTIYF; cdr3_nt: TGTGCCTGGAAGGACAGCAGCTCTGGAAACACCATATATTTT
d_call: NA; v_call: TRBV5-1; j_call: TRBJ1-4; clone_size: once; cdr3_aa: CASSRSTTNEKLFF; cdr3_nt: TGCGCCAGCAGTCGGTCTACAACTAATGAAAAACTGTTTTTT
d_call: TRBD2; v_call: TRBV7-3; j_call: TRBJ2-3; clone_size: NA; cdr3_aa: CASSASSGGGTSTDTQYF; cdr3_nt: TGTGCCAGCAGCGCCTCTAGCGGGGGAGGAACTAGCACAGATACGCAGTATTTT
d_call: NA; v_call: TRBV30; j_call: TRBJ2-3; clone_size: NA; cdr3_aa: CAWRQVTDTQYF; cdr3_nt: TGTGCCTGGAGACAGGTCACAGATACGCAGTATTTT
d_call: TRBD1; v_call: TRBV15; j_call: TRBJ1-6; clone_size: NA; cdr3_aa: CATAQGLNSPLHF; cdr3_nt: TGTGCCACCGCACAGGGGCTTAACTCACCCCTCCACTTT
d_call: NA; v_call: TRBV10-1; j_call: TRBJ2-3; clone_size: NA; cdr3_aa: CASSDQSTGSTDTQYF; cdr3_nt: TGCGCCAGCAGTGATCAGTCCACGGGGAGCACAGATACGCAGTATTTT
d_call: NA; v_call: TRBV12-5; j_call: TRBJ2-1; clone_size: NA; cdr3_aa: CASGPGQAQAGNEQFF; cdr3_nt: TGTGCTAGTGGTCCCGGACAGGCACAGGCGGGAAATGAGCAGTTCTTC
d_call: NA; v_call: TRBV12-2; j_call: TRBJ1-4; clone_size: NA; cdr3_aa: CASRSHTGLGEKLFF; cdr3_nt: TGTGCAAGTCGCTCACATACAGGGTTGGGCGAAAAACTGTTTTTT
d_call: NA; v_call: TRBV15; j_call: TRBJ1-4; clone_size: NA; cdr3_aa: CATSRADKAVEKLFF; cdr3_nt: TGTGCCACCAGCAGAGCTGACAAAGCGGTTGAAAAACTGTTTTTT
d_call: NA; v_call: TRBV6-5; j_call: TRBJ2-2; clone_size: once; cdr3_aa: CASSYERQATGELFF; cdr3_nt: TGTGCCAGCAGTTACGAGAGGCAAGCGACCGGGGAGCTGTTTTTT
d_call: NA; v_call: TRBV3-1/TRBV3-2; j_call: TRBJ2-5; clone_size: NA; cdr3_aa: CASSQGLGEGQETQYF; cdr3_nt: TGTGCCAGCAGCCAAGGCCTAGGTGAGGGACAAGAGACCCAGTACTTC
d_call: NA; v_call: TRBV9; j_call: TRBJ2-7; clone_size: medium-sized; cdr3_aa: CASSPGRAIEQYF; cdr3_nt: TGTGCCAGCAGCCCCGGCAGGGCCATCGAGCAGTACTTC
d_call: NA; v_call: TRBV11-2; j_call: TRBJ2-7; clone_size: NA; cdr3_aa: CASSLQGSYEQYF; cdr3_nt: TGTGCCAGCAGCCTACAGGGCTCCTACGAGCAGTACTTC
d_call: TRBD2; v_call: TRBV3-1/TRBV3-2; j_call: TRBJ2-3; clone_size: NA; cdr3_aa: CASSQVAGGKDTQYF; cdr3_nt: TGTGCCAGCAGCCAGGTAGCGGGGGGGAAAGATACGCAGTATTTT
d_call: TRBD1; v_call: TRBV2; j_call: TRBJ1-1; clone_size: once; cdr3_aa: CASSETGGLTEAFF; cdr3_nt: TGTGCCAGCAGTGAGACAGGGGGCTTAACTGAAGCTTTCTTT
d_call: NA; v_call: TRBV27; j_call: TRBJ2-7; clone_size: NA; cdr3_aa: CASSLSGLYEQYF; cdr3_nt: TGTGCCAGCAGTTTATCGGGACTCTACGAGCAGTACTTC
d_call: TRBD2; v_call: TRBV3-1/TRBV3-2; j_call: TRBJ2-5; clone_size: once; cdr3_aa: CASRQAGGPGETQYF; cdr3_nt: TGTGCCAGCAGACAAGCGGGGGGGCCTGGGGAGACCCAGTACTTC
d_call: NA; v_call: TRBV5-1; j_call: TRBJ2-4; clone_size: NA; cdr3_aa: CASSNEAGQNIQYF; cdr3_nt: TGCGCCAGCAGCAATGAGGCAGGGCAAAACATTCAGTACTTC